A selection of T cell receptor beta chains follows, all from one sample in a study of cytomegalovirus exposure and HLA in healthy donors. Profiling relied on immunoSEQ multiplex PCR, and the TCRdb table lists in-frame clones only, not all of them. The sample holds under 200,000 clones, about four fifths seen once. Sequenced input: PBMCs. The origin of the receptors is a man between 35 and 55 years old in good health and CMV-seropositive. CDR3s include the opening cysteine and the closing phenylalanine or tryptophan. Each record gives: clone size, V gene, CDR3 protein. Clone size appears in some rows only: once, few, many, or a class for an expanded clone.

few,TRBV29-1,CSVEHRQVLTEAFF
NA,TRBV11-2,CASSLGGEDTQYF
NA,TRBV6-5,CASSLIAGALTDTQYF
NA,TRBV19,CASSTGLAGVLEQFF
NA,TRBV6-1,CATDPGQVDGYTF
NA,TRBV10-1,CASTWGRADRGVHEQFF
NA,TRBV14,CASSQVAQGEQYF
NA,TRBV10-3,CASSTPSSGGVIQYF
NA,TRBV6-1,CASSWTGLGSDTQYF
NA,TRBV11-3,CASSLGRVSVLGTEAFF
NA,TRBV7-9,CASSLALAGVETQYF
NA,TRBV6-1,CASSEFREKLFF
NA,TRBV7-3,CASSFGLAINEQFF
NA,TRBV2,CASSVRGSEQFF
NA,TRBV5-1,CASKLGGVDGNTIYF
NA,TRBV6-1,CASTRTGFNEQYF
NA,TRBV6-5,CASIHRATNTGELFF
NA,TRBV2,CASSERQGLTDTQYF
NA,TRBV6-5,CASSYRQGKAFF
NA,TRBV18,CASSPPTGAYEQYF
NA,TRBV7-3,CASSLSGGVTYEQYF
NA,TRBV2,CASTGGTGGTGELFF
NA,TRBV6-5,CASSNGLAGEQYF
few,TRBV4-2,CASSRYGEAEAFF
NA,TRBV11-1,CASSFSGLAGESPTKQYF
NA,TRBV5-8,CASSPRGWEQYF
NA,TRBV19,CATQGQGGYEQYF
NA,TRBV14,CASSFGQGNTEAFF
once,TRBV7-8,CASSVRQAGNTIYF
NA,TRBV6-1,CASGGSPYTF
NA,TRBV4-2,CASSQRDRGDYNEQFF
few,TRBV7-2,CASSFGTGVGETQYF
NA,TRBV6-4,CASSDGTGAFRDPYQPQHF
once,TRBV5-1,CASSLELGTPNTGELFF
NA,TRBV7-2,CASSLGGGGYTF
NA,TRBV6-5,CASSYARTTGELFF
NA,TRBV7-2,CASNNDYPERETQYF
NA,TRBV6-5,CATRTGEGYGYTF
NA,TRBV14,CASSNSGVGGYTF
NA,TRBV6-1,CAICFKQKAAYEQYF
NA,TRBV28,CASTVDNTWEQYF
NA,TRBV5-4,CASSKDRAGIGYEQYF
NA,TRBV7-9,CASSFVRGGADTQYF
NA,TRBV29-1,CSVRSGLSTEAFF
once,TRBV7-9,CASSSYRGALGANVLTF
NA,TRBV11-3,CASSLGGTGSYEQYF
NA,TRBV11-2,CASSPLSSGGEQYF
NA,TRBV6-5,CASSFGSYEQYF
few,TRBV2,CASRARLLANYGYTF
NA,TRBV21-1,CASSKEGQGFCGANVLTF